Listed below are T cell receptor beta chains from one sample, sequenced in a study of graft-versus-host responses after intestinal transplantation. Sequencing was performed with immunoSEQ multiplex PCR; in TCRdb, only in-frame clones are kept and a portion is missing. The table shows about 4,300 clones, with approximately 75% occurring only once. The sequencing here drew on ileum tissue, taken 9 days after transplant. These receptors originate from a human patient who received an intestinal transplant, so some T cells may come from the graft donor. Both conserved end residues are part of each CDR3. Fields, in order: J gene, clone size, V gene, D gene, CDR3 DNA, CDR3 protein. The D gene is left open where the match is weak. Size is omitted from some rows. Given values are once, few, many or a class for expanded clones.

TRBJ2-7,.,TRBV4-2,.,TGTGCCAGCAGCCGTCTGGCGACAAGCTCCTACGAGCAGTACTTC,CASSRLATSSYEQYF
TRBJ2-1,.,TRBV5-4,TRBD2,TGTGCCAGCAGCAGCAGCGGGGGTGTCTACAATGAGCAGTTCTTC,CASSSSGGVYNEQFF
TRBJ1-2,.,TRBV7-2,TRBD1,TGTGCCAGCAGCCGACCGGGACAGACAGCCCGGGGCTACACCTTC,CASSRPGQTARGYTF
TRBJ2-1,once,TRBV2,.,TGTGCCAGCAGTGGTCCAGAATCGGTTGAGCAGTTCTTC,CASSGPESVEQFF
TRBJ2-5,.,TRBV6-6,.,TGTGCCAGCAGTCGACCGGGACTGATAGGGGAGACCCAGTACTTC,CASSRPGLIGETQYF
TRBJ2-7,.,TRBV12-5,.,TGTGCTAGTGGTTTGTTAACTACGGAGCAGTACTTC,CASGLLTTEQYF
TRBJ2-5,.,TRBV6-5,.,TGTGCCAGCAGTTATGTATGGAGCGAGCTGGAGACCCAGTACTTC,CASSYVWSELETQYF
TRBJ2-3,.,TRBV5-6,TRBD2,TGTGCCAGCAGCCTAGTAGCGGGGCTCTCCGCAGATACGCAGTATTTT,CASSLVAGLSADTQYF
TRBJ2-5,.,TRBV25-1,.,TGTGCCAGCAGTGCCCTAGGGGAGACCCAGTACTTC,CASSALGETQYF
TRBJ2-2,.,TRBV6-5,TRBD1,TGTGCCAGCAGTCGACAGGGGGCCGGGGAGCTGTTTTTT,CASSRQGAGELFF
TRBJ2-3,.,TRBV4-3,TRBD2,TGCGCCAGCAGCCAAGATGCTTGGGCGGGGGTCCCGCCTAGCACAGATACGCAGTATTTT,CASSQDAWAGVPPSTDTQYF
TRBJ1-4,few,TRBV4-2,TRBD1,TGTGCCAGCAGCCTAACTCAAATCATAGTCGGGACAGGGACGTTCACAACTAATGAAAAACTGTTTTTT,CASSLTQIIVGTGTFTTNEKLFF
TRBJ1-6,few,TRBV10-3,.,TGTGCCATCAGTGAGTCCGTTGGGGGATATGGTTCACCCCTCCACTTT,CAISESVGGYGSPLHF
TRBJ1-1,.,TRBV19,.,TGTGCCACAAAGGGGCAGGGACGTATGAACACTGAAGCTTTCTTT,CATKGQGRMNTEAFF
TRBJ1-6,few,TRBV25-1,TRBD1,TGTGCCAGCAGTGGACAGGGGGATATATATAATTCACCCCTCCACTTT,CASSGQGDIYNSPLHF
TRBJ2-3,.,TRBV6-1,TRBD2,TGTGCCAGCAGTTTGAGCGGGGGGGGACCAGATACGCAGTATTTT,CASSLSGGGPDTQYF
TRBJ1-1,.,TRBV19,.,TGTGCCAGTAGTATCCACCACCGTGAAGCTTTCTTT,CASSIHHREAFF
TRBJ2-2,.,TRBV5-5,.,TGTGCCAGCCGCCCGGCTCAGAGGGGAGGTAACACCGGGGAGCTGTTTTTT,CASRPAQRGGNTGELFF
TRBJ2-3,few,TRBV2,.,TGTGCCAGCAGACCCGGAAACAGGGCTGGCACAGATACGCAGTATTTT,CASRPGNRAGTDTQYF
TRBJ2-7,.,TRBV6-5,.,TGTGCCAGCAGTTACCACGACACCCCCGCCTACGAGCAGTACTTC,CASSYHDTPAYEQYF
TRBJ1-2,.,TRBV7-9,.,TGTGCCAGCAGCTTAGGTTCGGAGTGGGGGGCGCGGAGCTATGGCTACACCTTC,CASSLGSEWGARSYGYTF
TRBJ1-2,few,TRBV19,TRBD1,TGTGCCAGTACACCGGGACAGGGGATTTATGGCTACACCTTC,CASTPGQGIYGYTF
TRBJ2-2,once,TRBV27,.,TGTGCCAGCAGTTTATTCTGGCCTTGGAACACCGGGGAGCTGTTTTTT,CASSLFWPWNTGELFF
TRBJ2-3,.,TRBV18,.,TGTGCCAGCTCACCACTCGGGGGCACCACAGATACGCAGTATTTT,CASSPLGGTTDTQYF
TRBJ1-2,.,TRBV7-2,TRBD1,TGTGCCAGCAGCTCCACAGGGGGCCTCTTCTATGGCTACACCTTC,CASSSTGGLFYGYTF
TRBJ2-1,.,TRBV28,TRBD1,TGTGCCAGCCAGTCCCCATCCGACAGGGACGGATACAATGAGCAGTTCTTC,CASQSPSDRDGYNEQFF
TRBJ2-5,.,TRBV11-1,TRBD2,TGTGCCAGCAGCCTTAAACAAAAGGGACTAGCGGGAGGAGAGACCCAGTACTTC,CASSLKQKGLAGGETQYF
TRBJ1-2,.,TRBV4-3,TRBD1,TGCGCCAGCAGCCAAGACAGGGGGCATGATGGCTACACCTTC,CASSQDRGHDGYTF
TRBJ2-3,once,TRBV27,.,TGTGCCAGCAGTTTTTTTCAACCACCTTATGATACGCAGTATTTT,CASSFFQPPYDTQYF
TRBJ2-1,.,TRBV7-9,.,TGTGCCAGCAGCTTAGACAGCTCCTACAATGAGCAGTTCTTC,CASSLDSSYNEQFF
TRBJ1-2,once,TRBV30,.,TGTGCCTGGGCAAACAGGGTAATCTATGGCTACACCTTC,CAWANRVIYGYTF
TRBJ2-1,.,TRBV6-1,TRBD2,TGTGCCAGCAGTGGGGGAGCGGGGGCATACAATGAGCAGTTCTTC,CASSGGAGAYNEQFF
TRBJ2-4,.,TRBV18,.,TGTGCCAGCTCACCATTCAGGCCCGTAGCCAAAAACATTCAGTACTTC,CASSPFRPVAKNIQYF
TRBJ2-7,large,TRBV5-4,.,TGTGCCAGCAGCTTGGGAGGGACTCGACAACTAGCGCAGTACTTC,CASSLGGTRQLAQYF
TRBJ2-3,.,TRBV6-4,TRBD1,TGTGCCAGCAGTGTCCGGACAGGGGGTGGCACAGATACGCAGTATTTT,CASSVRTGGGTDTQYF
TRBJ2-7,.,TRBV11-2,TRBD2,TGTGCCAGCAGCTTAGGCCTAGCGGGAATGAGCTCCTACGAGCAGTACTTC,CASSLGLAGMSSYEQYF
TRBJ2-1,once,TRBV7-9,.,TGTGCCAGCAGCTTATTTTTCGGGACGGGGAGGAATGAGCAGTTCTTC,CASSLFFGTGRNEQFF
TRBJ2-6,.,TRBV10-1,.,TGCGCCAGCAGTGGAGGGGAAGCTGGGGCCAACGTCCTGACTTTC,CASSGGEAGANVLTF
TRBJ1-2,few,TRBV2,.,TGTGCCAGCAGTGTCCGCCGGGAAGGGAGCTACTACTATGGCTACACCTTC,CASSVRREGSYYYGYTF
TRBJ2-7,.,TRBV18,TRBD1,TGTGCCAGCTCACTCTCGACAGGGACCGACGAGCAGTACTTC,CASSLSTGTDEQYF
TRBJ2-5,large,TRBV9,.,TGTGCCAGCAGCGTGTCGAGCCTACCCCAAGAGACCCAGTACTTC,CASSVSSLPQETQYF
TRBJ1-4,.,TRBV10-3,.,TGTGCCATCAGTGAAGGCATTTCTAATGAAAAACTGTTTTTT,CAISEGISNEKLFF
TRBJ2-7,.,TRBV21-1,.,TGTGCCAGCAGCAAAGGGGGTAGCGGGACACCTCCCTACGAGCAGTACTTC,CASSKGGSGTPPYEQYF
TRBJ2-5,.,TRBV9,.,TGTGCCAGCAGCGTAGCTCTTTGGTCTGGCGAGACCCAGTACTTC,CASSVALWSGETQYF
TRBJ1-5,.,TRBV6-6,TRBD1,TGTGCCAGCAGTTTTAGGACAGGGGGCAATCAGCCCCAGCATTTT,CASSFRTGGNQPQHF
TRBJ2-4,.,TRBV25-1,.,TGTGCCAGCAGTACCAGGGAGATGGGCATTCAGTACTTC,CASSTREMGIQYF
TRBJ1-2,few,TRBV6-6,TRBD1,TGTGCCAGCAGTTACAGTACAGGGGGCGGCTATGGCTACACCTTC,CASSYSTGGGYGYTF
TRBJ2-1,.,TRBV7-8,TRBD2,TGTGCCAGCAGCGCCCGAGAACTAGCGGGAACCTACAATGAGCAGTTCTTC,CASSARELAGTYNEQFF
TRBJ1-3,.,TRBV19,TRBD1,TGTGCCAGTAAAGGACAGGCCGGAAACACCATATATTTT,CASKGQAGNTIYF
TRBJ1-2,.,TRBV5-1,.,TGCGCCAGCAGCTTCGGGCAGCCTACTAACTATGGCTACACCTTC,CASSFGQPTNYGYTF
TRBJ1-1,.,TRBV23-1,.,TGCGCCAGCCATTCGGATACTGAAGCTTTCTTT,CASHSDTEAFF
TRBJ2-7,.,TRBV6-5,TRBD1,TGTGCCAGCACCGGGACAGGCCTGAGCTCCTACGAGCAGTACTTC,CASTGTGLSSYEQYF
TRBJ2-5,.,TRBV4-2,.,TGTGCCAGCAGCCAAGGAACAATCGAGACCCAGTACTTC,CASSQGTIETQYF
TRBJ2-5,.,TRBV7-9,TRBD1,TGTGCCAGCACCAAGGGGGCCAGGGAAGGGACCCAGTACTTC,CASTKGAREGTQYF
TRBJ2-7,.,TRBV18,TRBD1,TGTGCCAGCTCACCACCGGACAGGCCCGGATCCTACGAGCAGTACTTC,CASSPPDRPGSYEQYF
TRBJ1-2,.,TRBV5-1,TRBD1,TGCGCCAGCAGCTTGGGGACAGGGTATGGCTACACCTTC,CASSLGTGYGYTF
TRBJ2-7,few,TRBV6-6,.,TGTGCCAGCAGTCTGACTGCCACCTACGAGCAGTACTTC,CASSLTATYEQYF
TRBJ1-4,few,TRBV19,.,TGTGCCAGTAAAATTAGTCCAGTCGATGAAAAACTGTTTTTT,CASKISPVDEKLFF